This TCR beta chain was found in a study of graft-versus-host responses after intestinal transplantation. As for the study in general: The study gave all recipients anti-thymocyte globulin induction, then tacrolimus and steroids for two to three years. Study-level points and caveats: Those patients showing graft-donor T cell macrochimerism displayed high graft-versus-host to host-versus-graft clonal ratios in allografts. Early after transplant, HvG clones declined as circulating GvH clones peaked. GvH clones were found in recipient marrow; some appeared first in ileum or blood.

The CDR3 is 14 amino acids. The germline gives CDR1 PRHDT, CDR2 FYEKMQ (reference sequence). Trimming cost V 5 bases and J 2 bases, with 12 bases left between them. Note on this clone: Its cognate antigen is unknown.

The data were produced by immunoSEQ multiplex PCR, yet TCRdb's version contains in-frame clones alone and is incomplete. The sample yields around 10,000 clones, approximately 92% seen once. The V gene is TRBV13, the J gene TRBJ2-5; no definite D call. This sample comprised PBMCs, obtained approximately 10 weeks after transplant. The TCR was taken from a human patient who received an intestinal transplant, so some T cells may come from the graft donor. CDR3 coding DNA: TGTGCCAGCAGCCCCAAGGCTGGACAAGAGACCCAGTACTTC. Protein: CASSPKAGQETQYF.